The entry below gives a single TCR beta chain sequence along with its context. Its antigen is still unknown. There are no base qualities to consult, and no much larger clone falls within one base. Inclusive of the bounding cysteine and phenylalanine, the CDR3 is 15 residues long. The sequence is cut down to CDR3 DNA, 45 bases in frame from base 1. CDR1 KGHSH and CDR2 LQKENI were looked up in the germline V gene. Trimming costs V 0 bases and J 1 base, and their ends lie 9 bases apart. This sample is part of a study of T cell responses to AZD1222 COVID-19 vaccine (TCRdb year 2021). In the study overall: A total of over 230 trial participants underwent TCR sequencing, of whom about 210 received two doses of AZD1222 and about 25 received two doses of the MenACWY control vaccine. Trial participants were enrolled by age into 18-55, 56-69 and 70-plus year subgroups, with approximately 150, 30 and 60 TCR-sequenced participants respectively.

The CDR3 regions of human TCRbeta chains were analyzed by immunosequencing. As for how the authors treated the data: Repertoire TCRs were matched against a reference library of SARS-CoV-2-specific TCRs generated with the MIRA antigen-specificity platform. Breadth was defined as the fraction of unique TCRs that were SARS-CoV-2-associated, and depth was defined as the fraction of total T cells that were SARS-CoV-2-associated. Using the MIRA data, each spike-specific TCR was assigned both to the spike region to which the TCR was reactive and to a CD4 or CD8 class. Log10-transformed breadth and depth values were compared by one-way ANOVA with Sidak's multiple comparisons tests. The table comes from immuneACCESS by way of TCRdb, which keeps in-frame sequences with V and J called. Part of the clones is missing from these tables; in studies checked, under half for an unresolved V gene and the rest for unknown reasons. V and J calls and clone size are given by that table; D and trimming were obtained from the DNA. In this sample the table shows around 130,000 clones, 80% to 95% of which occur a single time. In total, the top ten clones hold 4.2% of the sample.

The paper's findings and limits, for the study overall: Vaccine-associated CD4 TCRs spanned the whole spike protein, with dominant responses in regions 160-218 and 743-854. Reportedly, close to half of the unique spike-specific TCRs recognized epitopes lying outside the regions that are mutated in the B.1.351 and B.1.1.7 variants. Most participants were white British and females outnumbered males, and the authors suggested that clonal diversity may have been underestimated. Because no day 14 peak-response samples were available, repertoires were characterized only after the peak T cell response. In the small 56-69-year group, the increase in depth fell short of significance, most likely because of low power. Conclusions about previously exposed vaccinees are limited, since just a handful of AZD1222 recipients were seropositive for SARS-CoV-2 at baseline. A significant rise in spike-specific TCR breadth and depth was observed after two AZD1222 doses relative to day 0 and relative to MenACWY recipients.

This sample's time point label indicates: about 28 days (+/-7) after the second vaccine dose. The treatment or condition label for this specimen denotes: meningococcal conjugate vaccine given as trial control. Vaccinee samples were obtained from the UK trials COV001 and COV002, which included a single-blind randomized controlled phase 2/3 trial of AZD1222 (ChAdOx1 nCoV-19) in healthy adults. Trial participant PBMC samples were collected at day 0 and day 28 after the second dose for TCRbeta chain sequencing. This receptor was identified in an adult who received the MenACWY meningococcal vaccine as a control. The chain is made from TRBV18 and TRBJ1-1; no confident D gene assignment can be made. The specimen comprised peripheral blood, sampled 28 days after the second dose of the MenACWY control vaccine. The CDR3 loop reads CASSPPSQKNTEAFF. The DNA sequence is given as TGTGCCAGCTCACCACCTTCACAGAAGAACACTGAAGCTTTCTTT.